A selection of T cell receptor beta chains follows, all from one sample in a study of cytotoxic CD8 clonotypes in ibrutinib-treated CLL. Sequencing was performed with immunoSEQ multiplex PCR; in TCRdb, only in-frame clones are kept and a portion is missing. The table shows about 160,000 clones, with about four fifths occurring only once. The source was PBMCs, collected after 24 months of ibrutinib treatment. Receptors originate from a human donor with chronic lymphocytic leukemia. Each CDR3 is given with its conserved first and last residue. The D gene is left open where the match is weak. Clone size is not always given. Where it is, it says once, few, many or a class for expanded clones.

>TRBJ1-1|.|TRBV11-1|TRBD1
CASSLDRGLTEAFF
TGTGCCAGCAGCTTAGACAGGGGGCTTACTGAAGCTTTCTTT
>TRBJ1-5|.|TRBV28|.
CASSGGGFGNQPQHF
TGTGCCAGCAGTGGGGGGGGTTTTGGCAATCAGCCCCAGCATTTT
>TRBJ2-7|.|TRBV7-8|.
CASSPFGTPTPYEQYF
TGTGCCAGCAGCCCGTTCGGGACTCCAACACCTTACGAGCAGTACTTC
>TRBJ1-3|.|TRBV30|.
CAWSWRGSGNTIYF
TGTGCCTGGAGTTGGAGGGGCTCTGGAAACACCATATATTTT
>TRBJ1-6|.|TRBV6-5|.
CASSYRQMGSPLHF
TGTGCCAGCAGTTACAGGCAGATGGGTTCACCCCTCCACTTT
>TRBJ2-2|.|TRBV15|.
CATSVRTNTGELFF
TGTGCCACCAGCGTCAGGACTAACACCGGGGAGCTGTTTTTT
>TRBJ1-1|.|TRBV30|.
CAWSDWSLSEAFF
TGTGCCTGGAGTGATTGGAGTTTATCTGAAGCTTTCTTT
>TRBJ1-5|.|TRBV7-2|.
CASSLDFFNQPQHF
TGTGCCAGCAGCTTGGACTTCTTCAATCAGCCCCAGCATTTT
>TRBJ2-7|.|TRBV9|TRBD2
CASSVSGSVGFGYEQYF
TGTGCCAGCAGCGTAAGCGGGAGTGTCGGGTTTGGCTACGAGCAGTACTTC
>TRBJ2-7|.|TRBV29-1|TRBD2
CSVEDRGLAGTYEQYF
TGCAGCGTTGAAGATCGAGGTCTAGCGGGAACCTACGAGCAGTACTTC
>TRBJ1-2|.|TRBV7-9|TRBD1
CASSLAQGGYGYTF
TGTGCCAGCAGCTTAGCGCAGGGGGGCTATGGCTACACCTTC
>TRBJ1-5|.|TRBV28|.
CASSLGVGYQPQHF
TGTGCCAGCAGTTTAGGGGTCGGCTATCAGCCCCAGCATTTT
>TRBJ2-3|.|TRBV13|.
CASNGRGATDTQYF
TGTGCCAGCAACGGGAGAGGGGCCACAGATACGCAGTATTTT
>TRBJ1-2|.|TRBV9|TRBD1
CASSEEPGQPILNYGYTF
TGTGCCAGCAGCGAGGAACCGGGACAGCCGATTCTTAACTATGGCTACACCTTC
>TRBJ2-4|.|TRBV7-2|.
CASSKIYGAGAAKNIQYF
TGTGCCAGCAGCAAAATCTATGGGGCAGGGGCCGCCAAAAACATTCAGTACTTC
>TRBJ2-3|.|TRBV4-2|.
CASSDSTRGGITDTQYF
TGTGCCAGCAGCGACTCCACTAGGGGGGGAATCACAGATACGCAGTATTTT
>TRBJ1-2|.|TRBV7-2|.
CASSFQNYGYTF
TGTGCCAGCAGCTTCCAGAACTATGGCTACACCTTC
>TRBJ1-5|.|TRBV18|.
CASSPPGGRQPQHF
TGTGCCAGCTCACCACCTGGTGGGCGTCAGCCCCAGCATTTT
>TRBJ2-1|.|TRBV7-3|TRBD2
CASSQVAGVNNEQFF
TGTGCCAGCAGCCAAGTAGCGGGAGTAAACAATGAGCAGTTCTTC
>TRBJ2-3|.|TRBV5-1|TRBD2
CASSATGTSGSRGTDTQYF
TGCGCCAGCAGCGCAACCGGGACTAGCGGGAGTAGGGGCACAGATACGCAGTATTTT
>TRBJ2-7|once|TRBV7-2|.
CASSLELGFYEQYF
TGTGCCAGCAGCTTAGAACTGGGTTTCTACGAGCAGTACTTC
>TRBJ1-2|few|TRBV6-5|.
CASRVTGLGGGYTF
TGTGCCAGCCGAGTTACGGGATTGGGTGGTGGCTACACCTTC
>TRBJ2-1|once|TRBV6-6|.
CASSSRDYNEQFF
TGTGCCAGCAGTTCCAGGGATTACAATGAGCAGTTCTTC
>TRBJ2-3|.|TRBV5-1|TRBD2
CASSLYTSGGNTDTQYF
TGCGCCAGCAGCTTGTATACTAGCGGGGGTAACACAGATACGCAGTATTTT
>TRBJ2-7|.|TRBV19|.
CATLGWGNEQYF
TGTGCCACCCTAGGATGGGGGAACGAGCAGTACTTC
>TRBJ1-1|.|TRBV18|.
CASSPSARENTEAFF
TGTGCCAGCTCACCCTCCGCTAGGGAGAACACTGAAGCTTTCTTT
>TRBJ2-2|.|TRBV5-5|.
CASSLIGGVTGELFF
TGTGCCAGCAGCTTGATAGGGGGAGTCACCGGGGAGCTGTTTTTT
>TRBJ1-1|.|TRBV5-1|.
CASSLVIADTEAFF
TGCGCCAGCAGCTTGGTAATCGCTGATACTGAAGCTTTCTTT
>TRBJ2-1|.|TRBV9|.
CASSGGLATYNEQFF
TGTGCCAGCAGCGGCGGGCTAGCGACCTACAATGAGCAGTTCTTC
>TRBJ2-3|once|TRBV21-1|.
CASSKNPGTGSTDTQYF
TGTGCCAGCAGCAAAAATCCCGGGACAGGGAGCACAGATACGCAGTATTTT
>TRBJ1-2|.|TRBV6-5|.
CASSYSGFGYTF
TGTGCCAGCAGTTACAGTGGGTTTGGCTACACCTTC
>TRBJ1-1|few|TRBV27|TRBD1
CASRRQGYTEAFF
TGTGCCAGCAGAAGACAGGGTTACACTGAAGCTTTCTTT
>TRBJ2-3|.|TRBV6-1|TRBD1
CASSTGDAGDTQYF
TGTGCCAGCAGTACAGGGGACGCAGGGGATACGCAGTATTTT
>TRBJ1-5|.|TRBV7-9|.
CASSHGGALGQPQHF
TGTGCCAGCAGCCATGGGGGGGCGCTTGGACAGCCCCAGCATTTT
>TRBJ2-7|.|TRBV18|.
CASSPVQSSYEQYF
TGTGCCAGCTCACCAGTTCAAAGCTCCTACGAGCAGTACTTC
>TRBJ2-7|.|TRBV5-1|TRBD1
CASSLEGTVSYEQYF
TGCGCCAGCAGCTTGGAGGGGACAGTATCCTACGAGCAGTACTTC
>TRBJ1-2|.|TRBV7-9|TRBD1
CASSTSQGGSYGYTF
TGTGCCAGCTCCACATCGCAGGGGGGGAGCTATGGCTACACCTTC
>TRBJ1-2|.|TRBV7-9|.
CASRITGGDGYTF
TGTGCCAGCAGGATCACAGGCGGGGATGGCTACACCTTC
>TRBJ2-7|.|TRBV4-2|TRBD1
CASSQNDRGKPYEQYF
TGTGCCAGCAGCCAAAATGACAGGGGGAAACCCTACGAGCAGTACTTC
>TRBJ2-1|once|TRBV30|.
CAWSGSSDGTYNEQFF
TGTGCCTGGTCCGGGTCTAGCGACGGCACCTACAATGAGCAGTTCTTC
>TRBJ1-4|.|TRBV2|TRBD1
CASSALRQGSEKLFF
TGTGCCAGCAGTGCCTTAAGACAGGGGAGCGAAAAACTGTTTTTT
>TRBJ2-6|.|TRBV11-2|TRBD1
CASSLSGGAVVLTF
TGTGCCAGCAGCTTATCAGGGGGAGCTGTCGTCCTGACTTTC
>TRBJ2-1|.|TRBV4-2|.
CASSPPRRTYNEQFF
TGTGCCAGCAGCCCCCCCCGGCGAACCTACAATGAGCAGTTCTTC
>TRBJ1-5|.|TRBV18|.
CASSPGNQPQHF
TGTGCCAGCTCACCCGGGAATCAGCCCCAGCATTTT